The clone carrying this T cell receptor beta chain has just one count. Its antigen remains unknown. The protocol was immunoSEQ multiplex PCR, while the TCRdb copy is restricted to in-frame clones and leaves out a portion. The sample contains 69,000 or so clones, about 87% of which appear only once. Exclusion of a patient followed from autoimmune disease history or systemic immunosuppression. The record originates from a study of OX40 agonist ivuxolimab in advanced cancers. Study results and caveats: Clonal expansion by week 6 occurred in CD4+ and CD8+ blood T cells (at 0.1 to 3.0 mg/kg).

Per germline, CDR1 MNHNY and CDR2 SVGAGI (reference sequence). Trimming at V came to 2 bases and at J to 10 bases, leaving 4 bases not matched to a gene. The CDR3 spans 12 residues. This sample comprised CD4+ or CD8+ T cells sorted from blood, obtained in a trial of the OX40 agonist ivuxolimab. The rearrangement joins TRBV6-6 to TRBJ1-1; 7 bases are a match to TRBD1. This receptor was obtained from an adult with an advanced solid tumor such as melanoma, head and neck, liver or kidney cancer. CDR3 coding DNA: TGTGCCAGCAGTTACCCGCAGGGGGGAGCTTTCTTT. It encodes CASSYPQGGAFF.